The rows below give T cell receptor beta chains drawn from one sample of a study of blood T cell repertoires in COVID-19. Sequencing was performed with immunoSEQ multiplex PCR; in TCRdb, only in-frame clones are kept and a portion is missing. Seen here are roughly 280,000 clones, about 87% observed once, and the top ten hold roughly 3.9%. Material: PBMCs or T cells enriched from blood (not recorded which). Receptors were obtained from a woman between 25 and 40 years old with acute COVID-19. Both conserved end residues are trimmed from each CDR3. D genes are given only for firm matches.

16	TRBV28	TRBD1	TRBJ1-6	ASPTTGTGKPRGSPLH
12	TRBV18	TRBD1	TRBJ2-7	ASSPRDRGYEQY
13	TRBV18	-	TRBJ2-1	ASSPPAGAYNEQF
12	TRBV23-1	TRBD1	TRBJ2-1	ASTRQGPYNEQF
13	TRBV29-1	-	TRBJ2-1	SVEEGENAYNEQF
13	TRBV6-5	TRBD1	TRBJ2-3	ASRLGTGFTDTQY
10	TRBV19	-	TRBJ2-1	ASRGTLNEQF
11	TRBV28	TRBD2	TRBJ2-3	ASALAVTDTQY
11	TRBV6-5	-	TRBJ1-2	ASSLGGNYGYT
15	TRBV4-1	TRBD1	TRBJ1-2	ASSQDIRGTGSRHYT
15	TRBV6-2/TRBV6-3	TRBD2	TRBJ2-1	ASSLGLRPAGVHEQF
14	TRBV12-5	-	TRBJ2-1	ASGLDPEGGYNEQF
13	TRBV9	-	TRBJ1-3	ASSATGLSGNTIY
10	TRBV28	TRBD1	TRBJ1-1	ASSLGQGEAF
16	TRBV27	TRBD2	TRBJ2-7	ASSLSGTTGTSVYEQY
14	TRBV5-8	-	TRBJ2-3	ASSLRGSFQRMAQY